This T cell receptor beta chain was identified during a study of blood T cell repertoires in COVID-19. This CDR3 region has 14 residues. V lost 6 bases and J 4 bases, leaving 15 bases between the germline ends. Germline CDR1 reads SNHLY; CDR2 reads FYNNEI. The method was immunoSEQ multiplex PCR; TCRdb's version includes in-frame clones alone and lacks a portion of them. Seen here are around 130,000 clones, about 83% observed once, and the top ten hold about 9.9%. The source is a man aged 35 to 55 with active or convalescent COVID-19. The specimen sequenced was peripheral blood. V is TRBV2 and J is TRBJ1-2; D perhaps matches TRBD1 (6 bases). The CDR3 loop is CASRDRIGVYGYTF. CDR3 DNA: TGTGCCAGCAGAGACAGGATTGGGGTCTATGGCTACACCTTC. The full variable domain, in which reference TRBV2 and TRBJ1-2 provide the parts outside the CDR3, is EPEVTQTPSHQVTQMGQEVILRCVPISNHLYFYWYRQILGQKVEFLVSFYNNEISEKSEIFDDQFSVERPDGSNFTLKIRSTKLEDSAMYFCASRDRIGVYGYTFGSGTRLTVV.